The 24 T cell receptor beta chains in this list originate from one sample, sequenced in a study of shared clonotypes between healthy human individuals. Assay: immunoSEQ multiplex PCR; the TCRdb copy retains only in-frame clones and omits some. The sample includes over 950,000 clones, about 80% of them seen just once. The source material was memory CD4+ T cells from PBMCs. The subset: CD45RA-negative fraction. These receptors were collected from a man aged 18 to 29 in good health. Some clones in this sample may be carry-over from other donors' samples.

The chain couples TRBV19 to TRBJ1-2; D might be TRBD1 (6 bases). The CDR3 covers 15 residues. V was clipped by 4 bases and J by 4 bases, with 16 bases between them. CDR1 LNHDA and CDR2 SQIVND come from the germline V gene (reference sequence). CDR3 region: CASSTTGSVGYGYTF. In DNA, the CDR3 is TGTGCCAGTAGTACTACAGGGTCGGTTGGCTATGGCTACACCTTC.

The chain links TRBV28 to TRBJ1-2; TRBD1 might be the D (6 bases). V lost 5 bases and J 2 bases, leaving 15 bases between the germline ends. The CDR3 covers 15 residues. From germline, CDR1 is MDHEN and CDR2 SYDVKM. The CDR3 sequence is CASSTTGVINYGYTF. The CDR3 DNA reads TGTGCCAGCAGTACGACAGGTGTAATAAACTATGGCTACACCTTC.

The rearrangement joins TRBV9 to TRBJ2-7; 9 bases map to TRBD2. This CDR3 has 14 residues. Germline-derived CDR1 and CDR2 are SGDLS and YYNGEE. Trimming removed 3 bases from V and 3 bases from J; junction bases left unmatched: 4. The CDR3 sequence is CASSASGMGYEQYF. The CDR3 DNA reads TGTGCCAGCAGCGCTAGCGGGATGGGCTACGAGCAGTACTTC.

This clone was detected only a few times. J is TRBJ1-2 and V is TRBV19; 8 bases agree with TRBD1. V was pared by 5 bases and J by 0 bases, with 20 bases of the junction left unmatched. CDR3 length equals 20 residues. The germline CDR1 and CDR2 sequences are LNHDA and SQIVND (reference sequence). CDR3: CASSGDLGQDDYFPNYGYTF. In nucleotides, the CDR3 is TGTGCCAGTAGTGGAGACTTGGGACAGGACGATTACTTCCCTAACTATGGCTACACCTTC.

Concerning this clone itself: The same CDR3 can be traced to other DNA sequences in this sample. The chain recombines TRBV7-3 with TRBJ2-2; D is unresolved. Per germline, CDR1 SGHTA and CDR2 FQGTGA. The CDR3 is 13 residues long. Trimming removed 4 bases from V and 2 bases from J, with 5 bases in between. This CDR3 reads CASSSLNTGELFF. In DNA, the CDR3 is TGTGCCAGCAGCTCCCTAAACACCGGGGAGCTGTTTTTT.

This clone was seen a few times. The chain carries TRBV18 and TRBJ1-2; the match to TRBD1 covers 9 bases. V shed 3 bases and J 1 base; nucleotides not matched to a gene: 6. CDR1 is KGHSH and CDR2 is LQKENI in the germline V gene. The CDR3 consists of 16 residues. The CDR3 is CASSPGQGILNYGYTF. The CDR3 region has the DNA TGTGCCAGCTCACCCGGACAGGGGATCCTTAACTATGGCTACACCTTC.

The V call is TRBV4-3, the J call TRBJ1-2, with D unclear. The CDR3 runs to 15 residues. V gave up 4 bases and J gave up 7 bases, with 19 bases separating them. Germline V gene data show CDR1 as LGHNA and CDR2 as YSLEER. CDR3 protein: CASSPFVAGGGGYTF. CDR3 coding DNA: TGCGCCAGCAGCCCCTTCGTCGCAGGTGGTGGTGGCTACACCTTC.

The chain uses TRBV23-1 and TRBJ1-5; 9 bases align to TRBD1. TRBV23-1 is annotated as an ORF whose role is uncertain. Trimming at V came to 0 bases and at J to 7 bases, leaving 13 bases not matched to a gene. This CDR3 spans 18 amino acids. In DNA, the CDR3 is TGCGCCAGCAGTCAATCCCTTGGACAGGGGAAAGGTGGCCAGCCCCAGCATTTT. Its translation is CASSQSLGQGKGGQPQHF.

CDR3 bases: TGTGCCAGCAGCTCGAGCCTGTCACCGGGACAGGGTTCATACGAGCAGTACTTC. This encodes CASSSSLSPGQGSYEQYF. V gene TRBV9 combines with J gene TRBJ2-7, with TRBD1 matching over 9 bases. The CDR3 extends over 18 amino acids. After removal of 4 bases from V and 4 bases from J, the junction contained 18 bases not matched to a gene. The germline V gene has CDR1 SGDLS and CDR2 YYNGEE. Full variable domain (remainder filled in from reference TRBV9 and TRBJ2-7): DSGVTQTPKHLITATGQRVTLRCSPRSGDLSVYWYQQSLDQGLQFLIQYYNGEERAKGNILERFSAQQFPDLHSELNLSSLELGDSALYFCASSSSLSPGQGSYEQYFGPGTRLTVT.

This chain joins TRBV28 and TRBJ2-7; a possible D gene is TRBD2 (8 bases). The CDR3 totals 14 residues. Trimming pared 5 bases from V and 7 bases from J, leaving 18 bases between. Germline V CDR1 and CDR2: MDHEN, SYDVKM. The CDR3 loop is CASSRSGGGEEQYF. The CDR3 coding sequence is TGTGCCAGCAGTCGCTCGGGAGGGGGCGAAGAGCAGTACTTC. Full variable domain (outside the CDR3, taken from reference TRBV28 and TRBJ2-7): DVKVTQSSRYLVKRTGEKVFLECVQDMDHENMFWYRQDPGLGLRLIYFSYDVKMKEKGDIPEGYSVSREKKERFSLILESASTNQTSMYLCASSRSGGGEEQYFGPGTRLTVT.

The V and J genes are TRBV27 and TRBJ1-5; D gene ambiguous. This CDR3 comprises 13 residues. V was clipped by 5 bases and J by 7 bases, with 12 bases between them. In germline, CDR1 is MNHEY, CDR2 SMNVEV (reference sequence). The CDR3 protein is CASSSINGQPQHF. The CDR3 DNA reads TGTGCCAGCAGTAGTATTAACGGGCAGCCCCAGCATTTT.

V and J are TRBV6-5 and TRBJ2-4, with TRBD1 as a possible D gene (6 bases). Germline V gene lookup returns CDR1 MNHEY and CDR2 SVGAGI. Trimming took off 0 bases at V and 2 bases at J, with 8 bases between the two ends. This CDR3 comprises 15 residues. This CDR3 is CASSYSRGPKNIQYF. The CDR3 DNA reads as TGTGCCAGCAGTTACTCCAGGGGACCCAAAAACATTCAGTACTTC.

The chain is built from TRBV10-3 and TRBJ1-1; D may be TRBD1 (6 bases). V was shortened by 2 bases and J by 10 bases, with 8 bases between the two germline ends. The CDR3 totals 11 residues. Looked up from germline, CDR1 is ENHRY and CDR2 is SYGVKD. CDR3: CAISEGQRAFF. CDR3 bases: TGTGCCATCAGTGAGGGACAGCGAGCTTTCTTT.

This sequence joins TRBV11-3 and TRBJ2-1; D is undetermined. V was trimmed by 5 bases and J by 7 bases, leaving 18 bases between them. Per the germline V gene, CDR1 is SGHNT and CDR2 is YENEEA. This CDR3 has 15 amino acids. CDR3 coding DNA: TGTGCCAGCAGCCCAAATTCGGTCCGCGGTAATGAGCAGTTCTTC. Translation: CASSPNSVRGNEQFF.

Worth noting for this clone: Other nucleotide sequences in the sample specify the same CDR3. The rearrangement uses TRBV4-1 and TRBJ2-5; the match to TRBD2 covers 8 bases. Trimming cost V 4 bases and J 5 bases; bases outside gene matches: 3. CDR1 is MGHRA and CDR2 is YSYEKL in the germline V gene. The CDR3 is 13 residues long. The CDR3 nucleotides are TGCGCCAGCAGCCCCAGCGGGAGCGAGACCCAGTACTTC. Its protein product is CASSPSGSETQYF.

The gene calls are TRBV5-4 and TRBJ1-2; tentative D call: TRBD1 (5 bases). Germline V gene data show CDR1 as SGHNT and CDR2 as YYREEE (reference sequence). Trimming stripped 4 bases from V and 2 bases from J, with 12 bases between. CDR3 size: 14 residues. This CDR3 reads CASSPQGLNYGYTF. CDR3 nucleotide sequence: TGTGCCAGCAGCCCCCAGGGCCTGAACTATGGCTACACCTTC.

This clone showed up just once. The rearrangement joins TRBV28 to TRBJ2-2; 11 nucleotides agree with TRBD1. The V segment lost 5 bases and the J segment 5 bases; nucleotides outside the gene matches: 7. This CDR3 has 16 amino acids. Germline V CDR1 and CDR2: MDHEN, SYDVKM. CDR3 nucleotide sequence: TGTGCCAGCAGTCACGCCGGGACAGGGGGTACCGGGGAGCTGTTTTTT. It is translated as CASSHAGTGGTGELFF.

The chain employs TRBV28 and TRBJ1-1, with a possible D match to TRBD1 (5 bases). The V gene's germline CDR1 is MDHEN and CDR2 SYDVKM. V was cut by 5 bases and J by 0 bases, with 13 bases left in between. This CDR3 spans 15 amino acids. CDR3 protein: CASSRPGTVNTEAFF. CDR3 DNA sequence: TGTGCCAGCAGTCGACCAGGGACCGTGAACACTGAAGCTTTCTTT.

The chain has TRBV7-2 and TRBJ2-7; maybe TRBD1 (6 bases). The V end was cut by 5 bases, the J end by 0 bases, with 11 bases between. The CDR3 length is 14 residues. Germline V gene lookup returns CDR1 SGHTA and CDR2 FQGNSA. CDR3: CASSPGQLSYEQYF. Here the CDR3 DNA reads TGTGCCAGCAGCCCAGGACAGCTCTCCTACGAGCAGTACTTC. Together with reference TRBV7-2 and TRBJ2-7, the CDR3 gives the full variable domain: GAGVSQSPSNKVTEKGKDVELRCDPISGHTALYWYRQSLGQGLEFLIYFQGNSAPDKSGLPSDRFSAERTGGSVSTLTIQRTQQEDSAVYLCASSPGQLSYEQYFGPGTRLTVT.

This clone was picked up a small number of times. The J gene is TRBJ2-2, the V gene TRBV5-4; TRBD2 might be the D (6 bases). Trimming left V 0 bases short and J 0 bases short, with 9 bases between. Germline lookup yields CDR1 SGHNT and CDR2 YYREEE (reference sequence). CDR3 length: 16 residues. Here the CDR3 reads CASSLVAASNTGELFF. CDR3 DNA sequence: TGTGCCAGCAGCTTGGTAGCGGCTTCGAACACCGGGGAGCTGTTTTTT. Combining the CDR3 with reference TRBV5-4 and TRBJ2-2 gives the whole variable domain ETGVTQSPTHLIKTRGQQVTLRCSSQSGHNTVSWYQQALGQGPQFIFQYYREEENGRGNFPPRFSGLQFPNYSSELNVNALELDDSALYLCASSLVAASNTGELFFGEGSRLTVL.

Points on this clone: A far more abundant clone sits one base away, making this likely a read error. This chain uses TRBV11-3 with TRBJ1-1, with 7 bases identical to TRBD1. CDR1 SGHNT and CDR2 YENEEA come from the germline V gene. V lost 5 bases and J lost 3; bases outside the gene matches: 3. The CDR3 runs 13 residues. For the CDR3, the DNA is TGTGCCAGCAGCCTAACAGGGGACACTGAAGCTTTCTTT. Translated: CASSLTGDTEAFF.

The gene calls are TRBV14 and TRBJ2-3, with D possibly matching TRBD2 (5 bases). CDR3 length equals 16 residues. Germline V CDR1 and CDR2: SGHDN, FVKESK. Between the trimmed V and J ends, which lost 4 bases and 2 bases, there was a span of 16 bases. CDR3 bases: TGTGCCAGCAGCCGGATCGGGATGAAGTTCACAGATACGCAGTATTTT. Translation: CASSRIGMKFTDTQYF.

V gene TRBV29-1 combines with J gene TRBJ2-4; D remains ambiguous. Germline-derived CDR1 and CDR2 are SQVTM and ANQGSEA. CDR3 size: 15 residues. Trimming shortened V by 4 bases and J by 3 bases, and 16 bases separated the two germline ends. CDR3: CSVVNKSLGKNIQYF. In DNA form, the CDR3 reads TGCAGCGTTGTCAACAAGAGCTTGGGCAAAAACATTCAGTACTTC.

V usage is TRBV28 and J usage is TRBJ1-5; weak D call: TRBD1 (6 bases). Trimming cost V 11 bases and J 3 bases, with 17 bases left between them. The CDR3 totals 14 residues. Germline V lookup: CDR1 MDHEN, CDR2 SYDVKM. The CDR3 loop reads CAGTGRIDNQPQHF. CDR3 in DNA: TGTGCCGGAACAGGGAGGATCGACAATCAGCCCCAGCATTTT.